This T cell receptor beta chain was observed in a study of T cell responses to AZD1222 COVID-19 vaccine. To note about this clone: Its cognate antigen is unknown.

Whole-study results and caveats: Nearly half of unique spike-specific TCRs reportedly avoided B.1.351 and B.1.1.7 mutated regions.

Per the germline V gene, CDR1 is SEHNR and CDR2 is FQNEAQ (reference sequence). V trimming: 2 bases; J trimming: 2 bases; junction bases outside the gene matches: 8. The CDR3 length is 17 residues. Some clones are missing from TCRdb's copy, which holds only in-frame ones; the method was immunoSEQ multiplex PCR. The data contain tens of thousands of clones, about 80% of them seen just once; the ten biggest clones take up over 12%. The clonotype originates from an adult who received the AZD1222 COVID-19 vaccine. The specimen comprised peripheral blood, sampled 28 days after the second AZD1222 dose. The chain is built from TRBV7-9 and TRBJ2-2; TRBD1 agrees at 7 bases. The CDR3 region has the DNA TGTGCCAGCAGCTTACCCCGGGACAGCCAAAACACCGGGGAGCTGTTTTTT. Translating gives CASSLPRDSQNTGELFF. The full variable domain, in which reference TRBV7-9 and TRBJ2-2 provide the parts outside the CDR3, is DTGVSQNPRHKITKRGQNVTFRCDPISEHNRLYWYRQTLGQGPEFLTYFQNEAQLEKSRLLSDRFSAERPKGSFSTLEIQRTEQGDSAMYLCASSLPRDSQNTGELFFGEGSRLTVL.